This T cell receptor beta chain was obtained from a study of cytomegalovirus exposure and HLA in healthy donors. Primers included in the PCR were 60 Vbeta and 13 Jbeta primers. The method was immunoSEQ multiplex PCR; TCRdb's version includes in-frame clones alone and lacks a portion of them. Among 200,000 to 250,000 clones listed, 76% were seen once. The V gene end was trimmed by 7 bases and the J gene end by 0 bases; junction bases not matched to a gene: 5. Germline CDR1 and CDR2: SGHVS and FQNEAQ. The CDR3 is 14 amino acids. The sample comprised PBMCs. The chain has TRBV7-8 and TRBJ2-7, with 8 positions matching TRBD1. The source of this sequence is a man younger than 35 in good health and CMV-seronegative. The CDR3 here is CASTTDRGSYEQYF. DNA for the CDR3: TGTGCCAGCACCACAGACAGGGGCTCCTACGAGCAGTACTTC.